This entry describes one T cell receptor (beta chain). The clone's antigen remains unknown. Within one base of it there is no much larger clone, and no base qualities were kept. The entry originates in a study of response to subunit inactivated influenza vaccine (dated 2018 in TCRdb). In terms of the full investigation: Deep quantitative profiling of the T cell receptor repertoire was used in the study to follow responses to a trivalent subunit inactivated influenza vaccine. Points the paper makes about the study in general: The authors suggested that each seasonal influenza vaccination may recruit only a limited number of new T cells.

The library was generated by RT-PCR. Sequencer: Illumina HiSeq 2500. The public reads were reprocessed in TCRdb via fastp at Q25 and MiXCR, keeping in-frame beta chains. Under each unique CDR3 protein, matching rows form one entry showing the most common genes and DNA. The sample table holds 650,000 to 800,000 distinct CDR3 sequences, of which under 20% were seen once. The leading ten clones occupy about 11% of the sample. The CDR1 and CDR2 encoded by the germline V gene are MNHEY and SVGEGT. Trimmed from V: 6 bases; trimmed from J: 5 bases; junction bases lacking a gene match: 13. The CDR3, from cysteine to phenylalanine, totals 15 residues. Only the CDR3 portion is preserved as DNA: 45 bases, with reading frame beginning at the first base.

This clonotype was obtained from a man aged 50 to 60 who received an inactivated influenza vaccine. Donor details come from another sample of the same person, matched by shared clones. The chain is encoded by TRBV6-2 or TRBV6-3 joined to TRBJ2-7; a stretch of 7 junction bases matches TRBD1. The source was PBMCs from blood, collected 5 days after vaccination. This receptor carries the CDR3 CASSPPGQVGNEQYF. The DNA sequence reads TGTGCCAGCAGCCCCCCAGGACAGGTTGGCAACGAGCAGTACTTC.